The 6 T cell receptor beta chains below come from one sample, sequenced in a study of cytomegalovirus exposure and HLA in healthy donors. PCR employed 60 Vbeta and 13 Jbeta primers. Method: immunoSEQ multiplex PCR; TCRdb's copy keeps in-frame clones and lacks some. The sample yields 150,000 to 200,000 clones, around 81% seen once. The specimen was PBMCs. Every receptor here comes from a man between 18 and 35 years old in good health and CMV-seronegative.

The chain carries TRBV5-5 and TRBJ1-2; D remains unclear. This CDR3 has 12 amino acids. Per the germline V gene, CDR1 is SGHKS and CDR2 is YYEKEE (reference sequence). Trimming took 4 bases from V and 4 from J, leaving 8 bases between them. The CDR3 sequence: CASSLEGYGYTF. In nucleotides, the CDR3 is TGTGCCAGCAGCCTAGAAGGCTATGGCTACACCTTC.

This chain links TRBV7-9 with TRBJ2-2, with a possible D match to TRBD1 (5 bases). From germline, CDR1 is SEHNR and CDR2 FQNEAQ (reference sequence). The ends were cut back, 8 bases at V and 3 bases at J, with 16 bases in the middle. The CDR3 is made up of 15 amino acids. The CDR3 is CASGPRTTYTGELFF. The CDR3 DNA reads as TGTGCCAGCGGACCCCGGACAACCTACACCGGGGAGCTGTTTTTT.

The chain is built from TRBV6-1 and TRBJ1-4; the match to TRBD1 covers 8 bases. Germline V gives CDR1 MNHNS, CDR2 SASEGT. CDR3 size: 14 residues. With V trimmed by 6 bases and J by 4 bases, 4 bases remained unmatched. The CDR3 region has the DNA TGTGCCAGCAGGCGGGACAGGTTTAATGAAAAACTGTTTTTT. Translating it yields CASRRDRFNEKLFF.

V usage is TRBV7-8 and J usage is TRBJ2-2; 9 nucleotides agree with TRBD1. Unmatched junction bases numbered 5, after V lost 3 bases and J lost 3 bases. There are 16 residues in the CDR3. Germline V gene data show CDR1 as SGHVS and CDR2 as FQNEAQ. CDR3 nucleotide sequence: TGTGCCAGCAGCTTGAGGGGGACAGGGTACACCGGGGAGCTGTTTTTT. This sequence encodes CASSLRGTGYTGELFF.

The genes are TRBV4-2 and TRBJ1-2; D perhaps matches TRBD1 (6 bases). Germline V gene lookup returns CDR1 LGHNA and CDR2 YNFKEQ. V was pared by 0 bases and J by 6 bases, with 20 bases between. The CDR3 totals 17 residues. CDR3 DNA: TGTGCCAGCAGCCAAGAAGGGGGGGTCGGAGGGGTAAATGGCTACACCTTC. It translates to CASSQEGGVGGVNGYTF.

This sequence joins TRBV19 and TRBJ2-3, with a weak D call TRBD2 (6 bases). Per the germline V gene, CDR1 is LNHDA and CDR2 is SQIVND (reference sequence). This CDR3 contains 16 residues. With 5 bases removed from V and 4 bases from J, the gap between germline ends came to 19 bases. The CDR3 DNA reads TGTGCCAGTAGTTACCCCGTTGGAGGGGTCGCAGATACGCAGTATTTT. This encodes CASSYPVGGVADTQYF.